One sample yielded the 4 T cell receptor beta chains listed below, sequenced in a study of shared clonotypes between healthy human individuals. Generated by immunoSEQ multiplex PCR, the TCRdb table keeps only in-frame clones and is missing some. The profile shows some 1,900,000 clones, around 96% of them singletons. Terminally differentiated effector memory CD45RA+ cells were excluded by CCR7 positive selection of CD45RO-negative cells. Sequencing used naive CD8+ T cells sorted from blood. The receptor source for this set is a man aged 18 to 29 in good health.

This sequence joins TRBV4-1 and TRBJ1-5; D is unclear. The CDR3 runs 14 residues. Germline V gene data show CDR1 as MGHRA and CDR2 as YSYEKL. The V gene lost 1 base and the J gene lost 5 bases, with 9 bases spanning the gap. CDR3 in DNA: TGCGCCAGCAGCCAAGTCGGCATCCATCAGCCCCAGCATTTT. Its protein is CASSQVGIHQPQHF.

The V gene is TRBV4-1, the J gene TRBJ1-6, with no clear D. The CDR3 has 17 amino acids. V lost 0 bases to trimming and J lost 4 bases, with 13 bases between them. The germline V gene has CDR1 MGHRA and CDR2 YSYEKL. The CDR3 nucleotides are TGCGCCAGCAGCCAAGAAGAAAGGACTCATTATAATTCACCCCTCCACTTT. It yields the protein CASSQEERTHYNSPLHF.

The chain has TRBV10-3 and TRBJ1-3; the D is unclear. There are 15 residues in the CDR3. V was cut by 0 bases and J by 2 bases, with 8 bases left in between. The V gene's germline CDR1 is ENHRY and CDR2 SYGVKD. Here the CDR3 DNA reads TGTGCCATCAGTGAGTCGAGGGAAACTGGAAACACCATATATTTT. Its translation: CAISESRETGNTIYF.

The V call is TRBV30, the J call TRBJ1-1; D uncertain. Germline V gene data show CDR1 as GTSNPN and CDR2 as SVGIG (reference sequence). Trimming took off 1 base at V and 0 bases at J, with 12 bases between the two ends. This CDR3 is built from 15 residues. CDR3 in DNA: TGTGCCTGGAGTGCCGGCGAGGGCATGAACACTGAAGCTTTCTTT. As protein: CAWSAGEGMNTEAFF.